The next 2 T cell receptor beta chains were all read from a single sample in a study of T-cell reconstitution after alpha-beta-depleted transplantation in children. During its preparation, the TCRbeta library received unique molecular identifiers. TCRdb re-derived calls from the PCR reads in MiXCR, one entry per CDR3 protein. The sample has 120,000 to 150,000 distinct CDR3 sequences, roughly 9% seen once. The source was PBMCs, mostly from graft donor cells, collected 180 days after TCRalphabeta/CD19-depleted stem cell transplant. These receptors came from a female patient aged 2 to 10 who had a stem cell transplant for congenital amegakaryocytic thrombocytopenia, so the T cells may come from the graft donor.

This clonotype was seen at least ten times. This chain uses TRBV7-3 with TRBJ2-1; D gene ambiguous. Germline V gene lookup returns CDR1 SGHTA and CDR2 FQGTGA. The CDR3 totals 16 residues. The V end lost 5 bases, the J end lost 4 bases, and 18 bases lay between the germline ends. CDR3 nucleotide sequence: TGTGCCAGCAGCCCAAGAGGTAGCACAACATACAATGAGCAGTTCTTC. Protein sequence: CASSPRGSTTYNEQFF.

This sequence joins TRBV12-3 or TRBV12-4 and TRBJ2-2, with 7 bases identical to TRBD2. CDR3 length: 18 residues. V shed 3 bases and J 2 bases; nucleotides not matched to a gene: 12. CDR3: CASSFYLWLAENTGELFF. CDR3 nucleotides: TGTGCCAGCAGTTTTTATTTGTGGCTAGCGGAAAACACCGGGGAGCTGTTTTTT.